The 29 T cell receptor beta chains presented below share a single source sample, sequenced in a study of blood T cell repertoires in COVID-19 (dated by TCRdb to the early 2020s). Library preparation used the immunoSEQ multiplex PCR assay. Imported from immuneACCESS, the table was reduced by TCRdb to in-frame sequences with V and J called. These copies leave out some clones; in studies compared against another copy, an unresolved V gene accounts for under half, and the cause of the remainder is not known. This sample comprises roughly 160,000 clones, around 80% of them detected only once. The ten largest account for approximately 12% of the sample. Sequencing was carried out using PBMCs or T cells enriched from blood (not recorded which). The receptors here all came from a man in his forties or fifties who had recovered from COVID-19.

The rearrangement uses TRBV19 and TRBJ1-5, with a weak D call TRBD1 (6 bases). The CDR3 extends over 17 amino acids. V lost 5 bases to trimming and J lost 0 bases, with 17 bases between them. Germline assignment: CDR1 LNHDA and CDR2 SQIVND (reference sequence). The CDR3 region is CASSGHGQMNSNQPQHF. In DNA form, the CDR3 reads TGTGCCAGTAGTGGTCATGGACAGATGAATAGCAATCAGCCCCAGCATTTT.

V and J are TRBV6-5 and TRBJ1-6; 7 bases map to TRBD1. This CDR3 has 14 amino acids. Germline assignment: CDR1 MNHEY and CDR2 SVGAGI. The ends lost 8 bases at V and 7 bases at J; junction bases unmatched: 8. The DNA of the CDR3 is TGTGCCAGCGAGACAGGGACGCGAAATTCACCCCTCCACTTT. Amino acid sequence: CASETGTRNSPLHF.

CDR3 in DNA: TGCAGCGTTGAAGATCGCCCACTAGCGCGCACAGATACGCAGTATTTT. The encoded protein is CSVEDRPLARTDTQYF. The chain couples TRBV29-1 to TRBJ2-3; 7 positions agree with TRBD2. Germline V CDR1 and CDR2: SQVTM, ANQGSEA. The CDR3 has 16 residues. Trimming at V came to 0 bases and at J to 1 base, leaving 7 bases not matched to a gene.

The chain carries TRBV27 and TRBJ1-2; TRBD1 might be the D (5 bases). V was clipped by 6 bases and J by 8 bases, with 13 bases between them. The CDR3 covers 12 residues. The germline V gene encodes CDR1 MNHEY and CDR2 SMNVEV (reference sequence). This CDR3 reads CASRLSQGGYTF. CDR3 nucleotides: TGTGCCAGCAGGCTAAGCCAGGGCGGCTACACCTTC.

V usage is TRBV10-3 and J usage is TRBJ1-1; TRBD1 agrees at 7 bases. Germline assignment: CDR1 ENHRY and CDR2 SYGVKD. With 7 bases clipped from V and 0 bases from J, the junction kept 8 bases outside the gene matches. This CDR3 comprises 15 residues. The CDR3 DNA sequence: TGTGCCATCACCGAGGGAAGGGGGCTGAACACTGAAGCTTTCTTT. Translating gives CAITEGRGLNTEAFF.

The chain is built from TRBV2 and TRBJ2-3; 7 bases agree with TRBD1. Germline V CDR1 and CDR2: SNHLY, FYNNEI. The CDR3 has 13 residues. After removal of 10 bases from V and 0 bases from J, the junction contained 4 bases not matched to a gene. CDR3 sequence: CANARGSTDTQYF. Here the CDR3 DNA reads TGTGCCAACGCCAGGGGGAGCACAGATACGCAGTATTTT.

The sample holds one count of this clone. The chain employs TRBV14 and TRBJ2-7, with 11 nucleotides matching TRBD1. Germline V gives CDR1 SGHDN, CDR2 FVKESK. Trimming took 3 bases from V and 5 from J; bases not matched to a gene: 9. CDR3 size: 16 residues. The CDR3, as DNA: TGTGCCAGCAGCCAGGATTGGACAGGGGGCATGAACGAGCAGTACTTC. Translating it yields CASSQDWTGGMNEQYF.

The CDR3 DNA is TGTGCCATCCTCGCGTTCTCTGGAAACACCATATATTTT. As protein: CAILAFSGNTIYF. The chain recombines TRBV10-3 with TRBJ1-3; D unresolved. CDR3 length equals 13 residues. The germline V gene encodes CDR1 ENHRY and CDR2 SYGVKD. V lost 8 bases and J lost 0, with 8 bases in between.

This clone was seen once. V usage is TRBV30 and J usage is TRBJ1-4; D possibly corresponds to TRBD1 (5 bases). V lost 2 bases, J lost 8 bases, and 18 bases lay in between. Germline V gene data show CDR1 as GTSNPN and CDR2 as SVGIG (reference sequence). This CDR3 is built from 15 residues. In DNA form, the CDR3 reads TGTGCCTGGAGTAACCGACGGGGGAAAGGGGAAAAACTGTTTTTT. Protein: CAWSNRRGKGEKLFF.

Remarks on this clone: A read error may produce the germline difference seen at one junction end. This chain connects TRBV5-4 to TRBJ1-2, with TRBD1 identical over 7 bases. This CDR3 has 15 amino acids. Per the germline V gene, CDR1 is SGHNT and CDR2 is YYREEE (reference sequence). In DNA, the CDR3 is TGTGCCAGCACCTTGGTCGCAGGGGGTGACTATGGCTACACCTTC. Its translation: CASTLVAGGDYGYTF.

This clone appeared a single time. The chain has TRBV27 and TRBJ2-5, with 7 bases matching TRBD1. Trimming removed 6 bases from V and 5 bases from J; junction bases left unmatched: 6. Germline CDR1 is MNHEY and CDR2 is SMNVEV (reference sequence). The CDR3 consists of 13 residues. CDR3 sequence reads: CASSRQGRETQYF. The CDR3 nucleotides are TGTGCCAGCAGCCGACAGGGTAGGGAGACCCAGTACTTC.

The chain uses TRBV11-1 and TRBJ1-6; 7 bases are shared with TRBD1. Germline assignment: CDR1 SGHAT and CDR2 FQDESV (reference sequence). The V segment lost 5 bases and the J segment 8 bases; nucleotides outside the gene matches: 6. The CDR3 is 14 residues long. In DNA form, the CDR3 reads TGTGCCAGCAGCCACGACAGGGTCGATTCACCCCTCCACTTT. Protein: CASSHDRVDSPLHF. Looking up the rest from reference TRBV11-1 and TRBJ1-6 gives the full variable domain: EAEVAQSPRYKITEKSQAVAFWCDPISGHATLYWYRQILGQGPELLVQFQDESVVDDSQLPKDRFSAERLKGVDSTLKIQPAELGDSAMYLCASSHDRVDSPLHFGNGTRLTVT.

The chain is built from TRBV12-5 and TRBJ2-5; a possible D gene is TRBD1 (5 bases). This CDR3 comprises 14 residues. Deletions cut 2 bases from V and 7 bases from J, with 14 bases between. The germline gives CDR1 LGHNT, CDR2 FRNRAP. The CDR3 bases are TGTGCTAGTGGTTTGAGTGAAGGGGTGGGGACCCAGTACTTC. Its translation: CASGLSEGVGTQYF.

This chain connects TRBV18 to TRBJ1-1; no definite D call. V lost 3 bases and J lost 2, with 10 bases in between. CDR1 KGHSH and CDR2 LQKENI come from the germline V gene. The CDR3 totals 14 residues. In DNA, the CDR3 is TGTGCCAGCTCACCTCTCACATCTAACACTGAAGCTTTCTTT. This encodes CASSPLTSNTEAFF.

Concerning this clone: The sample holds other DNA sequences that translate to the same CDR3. The CDR3 loop reads CASSLGQPATNEKLFF. As DNA, the CDR3 is TGCGCCAGCAGCTTGGGACAACCTGCAACTAATGAAAAACTGTTTTTT. The rearrangement uses TRBV5-1 and TRBJ1-4, with no clear D. The CDR3 spans 16 residues. CDR1 is SGHRS and CDR2 is YFSETQ in the germline V gene. Deletions cut 0 bases from V and 0 bases from J, with 9 bases between. The full variable domain, rest sourced from reference TRBV5-1 and TRBJ1-4, is KAGVTQTPRYLIKTRGQQVTLSCSPISGHRSVSWYQQTPGQGLQFLFEYFSETQRNKGNFPGRFSGRQFSNSRSEMNVSTLELGDSALYLCASSLGQPATNEKLFFGSGTQLSVL.

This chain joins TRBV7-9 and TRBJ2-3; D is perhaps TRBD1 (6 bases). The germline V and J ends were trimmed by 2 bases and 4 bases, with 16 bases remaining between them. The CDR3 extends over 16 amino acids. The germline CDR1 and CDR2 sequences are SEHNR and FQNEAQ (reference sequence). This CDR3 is CASSLWVGALADTQYF. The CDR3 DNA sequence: TGTGCCAGCAGCTTATGGGTGGGGGCCCTAGCAGATACGCAGTATTTT.

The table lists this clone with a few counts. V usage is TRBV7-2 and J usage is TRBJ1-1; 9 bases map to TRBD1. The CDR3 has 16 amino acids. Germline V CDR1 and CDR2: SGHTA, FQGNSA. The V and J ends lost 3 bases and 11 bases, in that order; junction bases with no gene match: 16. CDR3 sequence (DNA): TGTGCCAGCAGCTTGAGCCCAAGACCGGACAGGGGAGGGGCTTTCTTT. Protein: CASSLSPRPDRGGAFF.

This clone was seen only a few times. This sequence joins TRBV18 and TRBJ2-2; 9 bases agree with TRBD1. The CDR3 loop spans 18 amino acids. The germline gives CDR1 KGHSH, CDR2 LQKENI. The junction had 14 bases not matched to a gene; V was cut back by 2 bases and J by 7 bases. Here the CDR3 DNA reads TGTGCCAGCTCACCAGCTCCCGGGACAGGGATTTTGAGCGGGGAGCTGTTTTTT. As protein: CASSPAPGTGILSGELFF. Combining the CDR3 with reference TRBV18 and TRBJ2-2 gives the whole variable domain NAGVMQNPRHLVRRRGQEARLRCSPMKGHSHVYWYRQLPEEGLKFMVYLQKENIIDESGMPKERFSAEFPKEGPSILRIQQVVRGDSAAYFCASSPAPGTGILSGELFFGEGSRLTVL.

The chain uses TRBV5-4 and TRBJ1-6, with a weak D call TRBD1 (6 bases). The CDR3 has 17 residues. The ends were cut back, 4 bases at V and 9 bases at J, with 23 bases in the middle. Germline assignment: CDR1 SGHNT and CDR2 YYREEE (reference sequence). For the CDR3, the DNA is TGTGCCAGCAGCCGGGGGGGTACACAGGGCGGGGGTTCACCCCTCCACTTT. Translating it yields CASSRGGTQGGGSPLHF.

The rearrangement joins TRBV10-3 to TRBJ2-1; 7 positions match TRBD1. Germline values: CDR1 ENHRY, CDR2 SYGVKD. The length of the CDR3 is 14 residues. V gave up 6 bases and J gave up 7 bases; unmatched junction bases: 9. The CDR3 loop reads CAIRGDRVGNEQFF. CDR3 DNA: TGTGCCATCAGGGGGGACAGAGTCGGGAATGAGCAGTTCTTC.

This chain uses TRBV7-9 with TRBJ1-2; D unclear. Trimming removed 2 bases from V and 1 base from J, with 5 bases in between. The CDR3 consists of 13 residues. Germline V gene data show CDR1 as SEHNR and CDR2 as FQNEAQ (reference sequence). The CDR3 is CASSLIFNYGYTF. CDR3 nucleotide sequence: TGTGCCAGCAGCTTAATATTTAACTATGGCTACACCTTC.

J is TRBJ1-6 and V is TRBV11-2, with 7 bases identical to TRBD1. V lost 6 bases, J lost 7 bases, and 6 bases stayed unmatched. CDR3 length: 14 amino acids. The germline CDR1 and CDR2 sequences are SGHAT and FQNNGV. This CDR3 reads CASRPGQKNSPLHF. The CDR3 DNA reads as TGTGCCAGCAGGCCGGGACAGAAGAATTCACCCCTCCACTTT.

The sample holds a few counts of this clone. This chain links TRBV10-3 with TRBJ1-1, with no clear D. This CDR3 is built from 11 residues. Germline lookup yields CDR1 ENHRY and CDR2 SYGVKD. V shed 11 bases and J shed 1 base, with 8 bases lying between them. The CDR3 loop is CAARENTEAFF. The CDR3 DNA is TGTGCCGCTCGGGAGAACACTGAAGCTTTCTTT.

CDR3 amino acids: CASSFMRETQYF. The CDR3 nucleotides are TGTGCCAGCAGCTTTATGAGAGAGACCCAGTACTTC. The genes are TRBV7-2 and TRBJ2-5; no clear D gene. The CDR3 is 12 residues long. CDR1 and CDR2 (germline): SGHTA, FQGNSA. V lost 3 bases and J lost 4, with 6 bases in between.

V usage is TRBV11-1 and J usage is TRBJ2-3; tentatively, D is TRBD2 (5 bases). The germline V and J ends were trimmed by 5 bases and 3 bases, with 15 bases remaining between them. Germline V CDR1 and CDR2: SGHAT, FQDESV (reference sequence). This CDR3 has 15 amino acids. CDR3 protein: CASSGGPGRTDTQYF. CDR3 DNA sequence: TGTGCCAGCAGCGGCGGGCCAGGAAGGACAGATACGCAGTATTTT. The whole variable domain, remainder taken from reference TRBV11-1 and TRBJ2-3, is EAEVAQSPRYKITEKSQAVAFWCDPISGHATLYWYRQILGQGPELLVQFQDESVVDDSQLPKDRFSAERLKGVDSTLKIQPAELGDSAMYLCASSGGPGRTDTQYFGPGTRLTVL.

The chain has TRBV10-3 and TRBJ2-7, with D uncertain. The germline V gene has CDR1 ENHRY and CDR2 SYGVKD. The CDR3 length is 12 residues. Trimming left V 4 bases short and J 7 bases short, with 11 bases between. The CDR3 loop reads CAISAGSVEQYF. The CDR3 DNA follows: TGTGCCATCAGTGCCGGGTCAGTTGAGCAGTACTTC.

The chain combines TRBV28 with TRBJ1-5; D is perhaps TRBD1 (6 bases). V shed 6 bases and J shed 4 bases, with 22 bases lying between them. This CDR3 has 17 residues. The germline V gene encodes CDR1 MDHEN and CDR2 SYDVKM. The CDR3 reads CASSSGTLTSGNQPQHF. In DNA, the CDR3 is TGTGCCAGCAGCTCCGGGACACTAACTTCGGGGAATCAGCCCCAGCATTTT.

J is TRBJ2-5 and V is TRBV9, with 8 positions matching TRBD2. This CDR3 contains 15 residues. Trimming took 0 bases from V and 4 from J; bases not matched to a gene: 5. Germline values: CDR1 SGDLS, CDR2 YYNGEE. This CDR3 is CASSVEAGVAETQYF. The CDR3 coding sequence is TGTGCCAGCAGCGTAGAAGCGGGGGTGGCAGAGACCCAGTACTTC.

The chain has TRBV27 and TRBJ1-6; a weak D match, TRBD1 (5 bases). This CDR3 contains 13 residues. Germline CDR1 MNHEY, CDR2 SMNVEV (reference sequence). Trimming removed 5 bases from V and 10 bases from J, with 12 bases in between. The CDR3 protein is CASSPQVVSPLHF. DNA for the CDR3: TGTGCCAGCAGTCCACAGGTTGTGTCACCCCTCCACTTT.